The TCR beta chain under discussion was sequenced for a study of blood T cell repertoires in COVID-19. Study-level background: Italy, Spain and the United States were the sources of the convalescent and acute COVID-19 samples. Nucleic acid was either cDNA or gDNA, and it came from T cells, B-cell-depleted T cells, or PBMCs.

Method: immunoSEQ multiplex PCR; TCRdb's copy keeps in-frame clones and lacks some. The table records approximately 250,000 clones, approximately 80% of them present only once. Per germline, CDR1 SGHRS and CDR2 YFSETQ. Trimming took 1 base from V and 6 from J; bases not matched to a gene: 6. The CDR3 length is 14 residues. Sequenced input: peripheral blood. This TCR came from a woman in her 50s with acute or convalescent COVID-19. The chain is built from TRBV5-1 and TRBJ2-7; 8 bases match TRBD2. CDR3 residues: CASSLSAGVVEQYF. CDR3 nucleotide sequence: TGCGCCAGCAGCTTGTCAGCGGGAGTCGTCGAGCAGTACTTC.